These 21 T cell receptor beta chains share one sample of origin, sequenced in a study of blood T cell repertoires in COVID-19. Generated by immunoSEQ multiplex PCR, the TCRdb table keeps only in-frame clones and is missing some. The sample contains about 250,000 clones, more than 75% of which appear only once. Source material: PBMCs or T cells enriched from blood (not recorded which). Receptors originate from a woman aged 45-60 years who had recovered from COVID-19.

The V and J genes are TRBV6-1 and TRBJ2-2; 9 bases line up with TRBD2. The CDR3 contains 16 residues. J was trimmed by 7 bases and V by 1 base; bases with no gene match: 7. From germline, CDR1 is MNHNS and CDR2 SASEGT. DNA for the CDR3: TGTGCCAGCAGTGAAGGCGGGAGGGCCCGGAACGGGGAGCTGTTTTTT. Protein sequence: CASSEGGRARNGELFF.

This chain connects TRBV7-6 to TRBJ2-5; 10 bases are a match to TRBD2. Unmatched junction bases numbered 15, after V lost 6 bases and J lost 5 bases. The germline V gene encodes CDR1 SGHVS and CDR2 FNYEAQ. This CDR3 has 17 amino acids. The CDR3 is CASRNGLAEAGLETQYF. CDR3 DNA: TGTGCCAGCAGAAACGGACTAGCGGAGGCGGGGTTGGAGACCCAGTACTTC.

The chain is built from TRBV30 and TRBJ1-2; TRBD1 matches 7 bases. The ends lost 1 base at V and 4 bases at J; junction bases unmatched: 3. This CDR3 contains 13 residues. From germline, CDR1 is GTSNPN and CDR2 SVGIG (reference sequence). CDR3 DNA: TGTGCCTGGAGTGCCCGGACAGGCTATGGCTACACCTTC. Amino acid sequence: CAWSARTGYGYTF.

The genes are TRBV4-1 and TRBJ2-7, with TRBD1 identical over 10 bases. Unmatched junction bases numbered 4, after V lost 2 bases and J lost 3 bases. This CDR3 is built from 15 residues. CDR1 and CDR2 from the germline V gene are MGHRA and YSYEKL. CDR3 protein: CASSQSRDRGYEQYF. The CDR3 nucleotides read TGCGCCAGCAGCCAATCCCGGGACAGGGGCTACGAGCAGTACTTC.

This chain links TRBV27 with TRBJ1-5; no firm D call. The CDR3 covers 15 residues. The germline V gene has CDR1 MNHEY and CDR2 SMNVEV (reference sequence). V lost 1 base to trimming and J lost 5 bases, with 12 bases between them. CDR3 in DNA: TGTGCCAGCAGTTTATTTCCCCCGAGGGATCAGCCCCAGCATTTT. Translation gives CASSLFPPRDQPQHF.

The chain joins TRBV7-2 to TRBJ2-7; possible D gene TRBD2, 6 bases. Germline V gene data show CDR1 as SGHTA and CDR2 as FQGNSA. The V end lost 3 bases, the J end lost 0 bases, and 12 bases lay between the germline ends. This CDR3 is 15 amino acids long. CDR3 nucleotide sequence: TGTGCCAGCAGCTTTAGCGGACCCAGCTCCTACGAGCAGTACTTC. Translating it yields CASSFSGPSSYEQYF.

The chain uses TRBV20-1 and TRBJ1-5; D remains unclear. Germline V gives CDR1 DFQATT, CDR2 SNEGSKA (reference sequence). V lost 3 bases and J 2 bases, leaving 11 bases between the germline ends. This CDR3 contains 14 residues. In DNA, the CDR3 is TGCAGTGCTAGTGATCGGAGGGGCAATCAGCCCCAGCATTTT. Translating it yields CSASDRRGNQPQHF.

V usage is TRBV27 and J usage is TRBJ2-2; 9 nucleotides agree with TRBD1. Germline CDR1 is MNHEY and CDR2 is SMNVEV (reference sequence). There are 15 residues in the CDR3. V dropped 6 bases and J dropped 5; count of bases not matched to a gene: 7. The CDR3 sequence: CASSPDRGGTGELFF. The CDR3 nucleotides read TGTGCCAGCAGCCCGGACAGGGGCGGTACCGGGGAGCTGTTTTTT.

The chain joins TRBV28 to TRBJ1-5; 8 bases agree with TRBD1. Trimming took 10 bases from V and 7 from J; bases not matched to a gene: 15. The germline gives CDR1 MDHEN, CDR2 SYDVKM. CDR3 length: 15 amino acids. CDR3 protein: CATEGGTGRRQPQHF. The CDR3 DNA sequence: TGTGCCACCGAGGGGGGGACAGGCAGGAGGCAGCCCCAGCATTTT.

The chain employs TRBV11-1 and TRBJ1-2, with TRBD1 matching over 7 bases. This CDR3 spans 15 amino acids. V shed 4 bases, J shed 0 bases, and the junction held 5 bases outside the gene matches. Germline CDR1 and CDR2: SGHAT and FQDESV (reference sequence). In DNA, the CDR3 is TGTGCCAGCAGCTCCCGGACAGGAACTAACTATGGCTACACCTTC. Translating gives CASSSRTGTNYGYTF.

The V gene is TRBV4-2, the J gene TRBJ2-7, with 7 bases fitting TRBD2. The length of the CDR3 is 17 residues. From germline, CDR1 is LGHNA and CDR2 YNFKEQ. The junction had 16 bases not matched to a gene; V was cut back by 4 bases and J by 4 bases. DNA of the CDR3: TGTGCCAGCAGCCGGGAGATCATTGGGGCGGGAGTGTACGAGCAGTACTTC. Protein product: CASSREIIGAGVYEQYF.

The chain is built from TRBV7-2 and TRBJ2-3; 11 nucleotides align to TRBD2. V shed 2 bases, J shed 7 bases, and the junction held 2 bases outside the gene matches. CDR3 length: 14 residues. The germline CDR1 and CDR2 sequences are SGHTA and FQGNSA. The CDR3 region is CASSLTSGSNTQYF. Here the CDR3 DNA reads TGTGCCAGCAGCTTAACTAGCGGGAGTAATACGCAGTATTTT.

This chain connects TRBV6-5 to TRBJ1-5, with 7 nucleotides matching TRBD1. The V segment lost 6 bases and the J segment 5 bases; nucleotides outside the gene matches: 4. Germline CDR1 and CDR2: MNHEY and SVGAGI. There are 13 residues in the CDR3. The CDR3 sequence: CASSPDRDQPQHF. The CDR3 DNA reads as TGTGCCAGCAGCCCAGACAGGGATCAGCCCCAGCATTTT.

CDR3 in amino acids: CASSHRTGNEYEQYF. The CDR3 DNA sequence: TGTGCCAGCAGCCATCGGACAGGGAATGAGTACGAGCAGTACTTC. The V and J genes are TRBV13 and TRBJ2-7; 8 nucleotides align to TRBD1. Germline-derived CDR1 and CDR2 are PRHDT and FYEKMQ (reference sequence). CDR3 length equals 15 residues. Trimming removed 5 bases from V and 4 bases from J; junction bases left unmatched: 10.

In this sample, this clone turned up a few times. V and J are TRBV7-8 and TRBJ1-3; TRBD1 matches at 8 bases. This CDR3 comprises 19 residues. Germline values: CDR1 SGHVS, CDR2 FQNEAQ. J lost 0 bases, V lost 5 bases, and 15 bases had no gene match. CDR3 in amino acids: CASSLPNQTGEVSGNTIYF. For the CDR3, the DNA is TGTGCCAGCAGCCTCCCGAATCAGACAGGGGAAGTCTCTGGAAACACCATATATTTT. Supplemented by reference TRBV7-8 and TRBJ1-3, the full variable domain reads GAGVSQSPRYKVAKRGQDVALRCDPISGHVSLFWYQQALGQGPEFLTYFQNEAQLDKSGLPSDRFFAERPEGSVSTLKIQRTQQEDSAVYLCASSLPNQTGEVSGNTIYFGEGSWLTVV.

This clone was seen a single time. The chain uses TRBV7-9 and TRBJ1-1, with a weak D call TRBD1 (5 bases). The ends were cut back, 5 bases at V and 1 base at J, with 11 bases in the middle. The germline CDR1 and CDR2 sequences are SEHNR and FQNEAQ (reference sequence). The CDR3 runs 14 residues. CDR3 sequence: CASSDRQKNTEAFF. CDR3 nucleotide sequence: TGTGCCAGCAGCGATAGACAGAAGAACACTGAAGCTTTCTTT.

The chain employs TRBV7-9 and TRBJ2-1; D remains ambiguous. Germline V lookup: CDR1 SEHNR, CDR2 FQNEAQ (reference sequence). This CDR3 is built from 18 residues. V lost 4 bases, J lost 0 bases, and 19 bases lay in between. This CDR3 is CASSSTQTLWSSYNEQFF. In DNA form, the CDR3 reads TGTGCCAGCAGCTCTACCCAGACTCTTTGGAGCTCCTACAATGAGCAGTTCTTC.

The chain uses TRBV5-6 and TRBJ1-2; D not resolved. V shed 4 bases and J shed 0 bases, with 19 bases lying between them. The CDR3 is made up of 17 amino acids. CDR1 is SGHDT, CDR2 YYEEEE, per germline. The CDR3 loop is CASSPSGSTVSNYGYTF. The CDR3 coding sequence is TGTGCCAGCAGCCCCTCAGGCAGTACGGTTTCTAACTATGGCTACACCTTC.

This clone was detected only a few times. The chain carries TRBV5-4 and TRBJ1-2; no clear D. Per the germline V gene, CDR1 is SGHNT and CDR2 is YYREEE (reference sequence). The CDR3 loop spans 12 amino acids. V lost 1 base and J 6 bases, leaving 7 bases between the germline ends. CDR3 protein: CASSLHADGYTF. DNA of the CDR3: TGTGCCAGCAGCTTGCATGCGGATGGCTACACCTTC.

The chain couples TRBV2 to TRBJ2-1, with D unclear. Trimming left V 1 base short and J 7 bases short, with 14 bases between. The CDR3 has 15 residues. Germline CDR1 and CDR2: SNHLY and FYNNEI. The CDR3 region is CASSEGLPPQNEQFF. CDR3 nucleotides: TGTGCCAGCAGTGAAGGGCTTCCCCCCCAGAATGAGCAGTTCTTC.

CDR3 in amino acids: CASSFSQQGPEQYF. The CDR3 DNA is TGTGCCAGCAGCTTCTCGCAACAGGGCCCCGAGCAGTACTTC. The gene calls are TRBV7-6 and TRBJ2-7; maybe TRBD1 (6 bases). The CDR3 loop spans 14 amino acids. Trimming pared 3 bases from V and 6 bases from J, leaving 15 bases between. Germline CDR1 SGHVS, CDR2 FNYEAQ.